A single sample gave rise to the 31 T cell receptor beta chains below, sequenced in a study of T cells in Graves' hyperthyroidism and ophthalmopathy (dated by TCRdb to between 2018 and 2021). Libraries were built with multiplex PCR. Instrument used: Illumina HiSeq 2000. TCR beta CDR3 regions were amplified from RNA transcripts. A first-round RT-PCR of the TCR CDR3 used the HTBI primer set with the Qiagen OneStep RT-PCR kit. TCRdb reprocessing: public reads trimmed at Q25 with fastp, clones called with MiXCR, in-frame beta chains kept. Merged by CDR3 protein, the rows form single entries marked with the most common genes and DNA. Present in this sample are 460,000 or so distinct CDR3 sequences, approximately 15% of which were seen just once. The ten largest clones add up to about 17% of the sample. Sequences were obtained from blood. These receptors came from a young woman with Graves' hyperthyroidism.

This clonotype has ten or more counts. V gene TRBV10-3 combines with J gene TRBJ2-7; unclear D gene. Trimming shortened V by 2 bases and J by 2 bases, and 4 bases separated the two germline ends. CDR1 is ENHRY and CDR2 is SYGVKD in the germline V gene. The CDR3 runs to 12 residues. Here the CDR3 DNA reads TGTGCCATCAGTGAGGGGGCCTACGAGCAGTACGTC. This codes for CAISEGAYEQYV.

At least ten counts were recorded for this clonotype. V is TRBV29-1 and J is TRBJ1-2; weak D call: TRBD1 (5 bases). Trimming stripped 5 bases from V and 4 bases from J, with 14 bases between. CDR3 length: 13 residues. From germline, CDR1 is SQVTM and CDR2 ANQGSEA. The CDR3 protein is CSVRTTTLYGYTF. CDR3 DNA sequence: TGCAGCGTTAGGACAACAACCCTCTATGGCTACACCTTC.

This clonotype was counted ten times or more. The chain combines TRBV5-1 with TRBJ2-3; 8 bases align to TRBD1. Germline CDR1 and CDR2: SGHRS and YFSETQ. This CDR3 is built from 14 residues. Trimming removed 5 bases from V and 2 bases from J; junction bases left unmatched: 4. The CDR3, as DNA: TGCGCCAGCAGTAGGACAGGGTACACAGATACGCAGTATTTT. Protein product: CASSRTGYTDTQYF.

At least ten counts were recorded for this clonotype. This chain joins TRBV30 and TRBJ2-7; TRBD2 aligns across 13 bases. V was clipped by 0 bases and J by 7 bases; unmatched bases: 9. The germline CDR1 and CDR2 sequences are GTSNPN and SVGIG (reference sequence). This CDR3 is 16 amino acids long. This chain's CDR3 is CAWSVPATSGRYEQYF. Here the CDR3 DNA reads TGTGCCTGGAGTGTTCCGGCGACTAGCGGGAGGTATGAGCAGTACTTC.

In the case of this clonotype: A much bigger clone sits one base away, suggesting this may be a read error. CDR3 coding DNA: TGTGCCAGTAGCCTAACGACAGGGGTAACTCAAGAGACCCAGTACTTC. Encoded protein: CASSLTTGVTQETQYF. The chain carries TRBV19 and TRBJ2-5; 8 nucleotides match TRBD1. This CDR3 is built from 16 residues. V shed 6 bases and J 2 bases; nucleotides not matched to a gene: 11. CDR1 and CDR2 (germline): LNHDA, SQIVND (reference sequence).

The genes are TRBV11-2 and TRBJ2-1; 9 positions match TRBD1. After removal of 5 bases from V and 10 bases from J, the junction contained 12 bases not matched to a gene. The CDR3 has 15 residues. Germline-derived CDR1 and CDR2 are SGHAT and FQNNGV. The CDR3: CASSAPGQGIGEQFF. The CDR3 coding sequence is TGTGCCAGCAGCGCTCCGGGACAGGGAATAGGGGAGCAGTTCTTC.

The table lists this clonotype with many counts. CDR3 in DNA: TGTGCCAGCAGCGGACAGGGAGTGGGAGCGAACACCATATATTTT. Translation: CASSGQGVGANTIYF. V and J are TRBV2 and TRBJ1-3, with TRBD1 identical over 8 bases. The J segment lost 7 bases and the V segment lost 6 bases, leaving 11 bases of the junction unmatched. The CDR3 is 15 amino acids. The germline V gene encodes CDR1 SNHLY and CDR2 FYNNEI.

This clonotype was seen repeatedly, ten times or more. This CDR3 is CASSSRLGNWDEQFF. DNA for the CDR3: TGTGCCAGCAGCTCTCGACTAGGGAACTGGGATGAGCAGTTCTTC. The chain employs TRBV7-6 and TRBJ2-1; TRBD2 is a possible D gene (6 bases). Trimming shortened V by 4 bases and J by 8 bases, and 18 bases separated the two germline ends. The CDR3 totals 15 residues. Germline V gene data show CDR1 as SGHVS and CDR2 as FNYEAQ. Based on the CDR3 plus reference TRBV7-6 and TRBJ2-1, the full variable domain is GAGVSQSPRYKVTKRGQDVALRCDPISGHVSLYWYRQALGQGPEFLTYFNYEAQQDKSGLPNDRFSAERPEGSISTLTIQRTEQRDSAMYRCASSSRLGNWDEQFFGPGTRLTVL.

This chain links TRBV4-1 with TRBJ1-1, with a weak D call TRBD1 (6 bases). Germline values: CDR1 MGHRA, CDR2 YSYEKL. Trimming took 3 bases from V and 7 from J, leaving 21 bases between them. This CDR3 region has 16 residues. The CDR3 DNA reads TGCGCCAGCAGCCACGAACCTAATCGAAGGGGGGATGAAGCTTTCTTT. It specifies CASSHEPNRRGDEAFF.

This clonotype was seen more than once but under ten times. The V gene is TRBV4-2, the J gene TRBJ2-1, with a weak D call TRBD2 (6 bases). Germline V lookup: CDR1 LGHNA, CDR2 YNFKEQ. The V end was cut by 1 base, the J end by 5 bases, with 15 bases between. CDR3 length equals 16 residues. Here the CDR3 reads CASSQGGLLNHNEQFF. CDR3 nucleotide sequence: TGTGCCAGCAGCCAAGGGGGACTGCTGAACCACAATGAGCAGTTCTTC.

This clonotype was observed a few times. The chain employs TRBV29-1 and TRBJ1-1; D is possibly TRBD1 (6 bases). The CDR3 sequence is 11 residues long. Germline V gene sequence: CDR1 SQVTM, CDR2 ANQGSEA. Deletions cut 6 bases from V and 7 bases from J, with 12 bases between. The CDR3 coding sequence is TGCAGCGTAAGTACAGGGATTGAAGCTTTCTTT. Its protein product is CSVSTGIEAFF.

This clonotype showed up just a few times. This chain connects TRBV24-1 to TRBJ1-5, with a tentative D call TRBD1 (5 bases). The length of the CDR3 is 14 residues. Trimming cost V 3 bases and J 6 bases, with 11 bases left between them. Germline V lookup: CDR1 KGHDR, CDR2 SFDVKD. CDR3 residues: CATSDEGGAQPQHF. The CDR3, as DNA: TGTGCCACCAGTGATGAAGGAGGGGCTCAGCCCCAGCATTTT.

The V call is TRBV5-1, the J call TRBJ1-1, with D tentatively TRBD1 (5 bases). The germline CDR1 and CDR2 sequences are SGHRS and YFSETQ. This CDR3 has 14 amino acids. Trimming shortened V by 1 base and J by 6 bases, and 13 bases separated the two germline ends. Here the CDR3 reads CASSLRRPGAEAFF. CDR3 nucleotide sequence: TGCGCCAGCAGCTTGAGGAGGCCGGGGGCTGAAGCTTTCTTT. The full variable domain, rest sourced from reference TRBV5-1 and TRBJ1-1, is KAGVTQTPRYLIKTRGQQVTLSCSPISGHRSVSWYQQTPGQGLQFLFEYFSETQRNKGNFPGRFSGRQFSNSRSEMNVSTLELGDSALYLCASSLRRPGAEAFFGQGTRLTVV.

This clonotype was counted many times. This chain connects TRBV6-1 to TRBJ1-2; tentative D call: TRBD1 (6 bases). Germline loops: CDR1 MNHNS, CDR2 SASEGT. Trimming removed 7 bases from V and 4 bases from J, with 19 bases in between. This CDR3 spans 15 amino acids. The DNA of the CDR3 is TGTGCCAGCACCTTAGGGGGTATCGGGCGCTATGGCTACACCTTC. Translating gives CASTLGGIGRYGYTF.

This clonotype was seen a few times. The chain uses TRBV7-2 and TRBJ1-4; weak D call: TRBD1 (5 bases). Germline lookup yields CDR1 SGHTA and CDR2 FQGNSA. Trimming pared 1 base from V and 7 bases from J, leaving 16 bases between. The CDR3 length is 16 residues. This chain's CDR3 is CASSLGRGVLGEKLFF. CDR3 nucleotides: TGTGCCAGCAGCTTAGGCCGGGGGGTTCTAGGTGAAAAACTGTTTTTT. The whole variable domain, remainder taken from reference TRBV7-2 and TRBJ1-4, is GAGVSQSPSNKVTEKGKDVELRCDPISGHTALYWYRQSLGQGLEFLIYFQGNSAPDKSGLPSDRFSAERTGGSVSTLTIQRTQQEDSAVYLCASSLGRGVLGEKLFFGSGTQLSVL.

This clonotype was seen repeatedly, ten times or more. The chain's CDR3 is CASTFTGTRGEQFF. The CDR3 DNA sequence: TGTGCCAGCACCTTTACCGGGACTCGGGGTGAGCAGTTCTTC. The gene calls are TRBV6-2 or TRBV6-3 and TRBJ2-1, with D perhaps matching TRBD2 (6 bases). V was pared by 7 bases and J by 9 bases, with 19 bases between. Germline V CDR1 and CDR2: MNHEY, SVGEGT. The CDR3 sequence is 14 residues long.

This clonotype was detected ten times or more. V is TRBV11-2 and J is TRBJ1-1; weak D call: TRBD1 (5 bases). Germline CDR1 and CDR2: SGHAT and FQNNGV. Between the trimmed V and J ends, which lost 7 bases and 0 bases, there was a span of 12 bases. The CDR3 runs to 14 residues. The CDR3 spells CASTRWGLNTEAFF. CDR3 nucleotide sequence: TGTGCCAGCACTCGATGGGGGTTGAACACTGAAGCTTTCTTT.

This clonotype was counted at least ten times. V usage is TRBV7-3 and J usage is TRBJ2-7; the D gene is possibly TRBD2 (6 bases). Germline V lookup: CDR1 SGHTA, CDR2 FQGTGA. V lost 4 bases, J lost 0 bases, and 22 bases lay in between. The CDR3 length is 18 residues. CDR3: CASSSTGLGDSSSYEQYV. DNA of the CDR3: TGTGCCAGCAGCTCGACGGGACTTGGGGACTCTAGCTCCTACGAGCAGTACGTC.

The V gene is TRBV19, the J gene TRBJ1-3, with 7 bases identical to TRBD1. CDR3 length equals 15 residues. V lost 5 bases and J lost 1; bases outside the gene matches: 5. From germline, CDR1 is LNHDA and CDR2 SQIVND (reference sequence). This chain's CDR3 is CASSPQTGSGNTIYF. CDR3 nucleotides: TGTGCCAGTAGTCCGCAGACAGGGTCTGGAAACACCATATATTTT.

This clonotype was recorded a few times. V gene TRBV7-3 combines with J gene TRBJ1-4, with 8 bases that match TRBD1. Trimming at V came to 5 bases and at J to 6 bases, leaving 8 bases not matched to a gene. Germline CDR1 reads SGHTA; CDR2 reads FQGTGA. This CDR3 spans 15 amino acids. Here the CDR3 reads CASSQTGAFDEKLFF. CDR3 coding DNA: TGTGCCAGCAGCCAGACAGGGGCTTTTGATGAAAAACTGTTTTTT.

This clonotype has a count of ten or more. This rearrangement joins TRBV3-1 to TRBJ2-3, with no clear D. Germline V gene data show CDR1 as LGHDT and CDR2 as YNNKEL (reference sequence). V was clipped by 3 bases and J by 9 bases, with 13 bases between them. The CDR3 length is 13 residues. CDR3 in amino acids: CASSHPNSPTQYF. Written as DNA, the CDR3 is TGTGCCAGCAGCCATCCTAATTCGCCGACGCAGTATTTT.

At least ten counts were recorded for this clonotype. This chain joins TRBV11-3 and TRBJ2-1; D call uncertain. Germline values: CDR1 SGHNT, CDR2 YENEEA. V was trimmed by 4 bases and J by 0 bases, leaving 7 bases between them. The CDR3 sequence is 14 residues long. DNA of the CDR3: TGTGCCAGCAGCTCTGCAGGCTCCTACAATGAGCAGTTCTTC. Its translation: CASSSAGSYNEQFF.

This clonotype has more than one count but fewer than ten. This chain uses TRBV7-2 with TRBJ2-3; tentative D call: TRBD2 (6 bases). The CDR3 covers 15 residues. Germline lookup yields CDR1 SGHTA and CDR2 FQGNSA. Trimming left V 6 bases short and J 4 bases short, with 17 bases between. The CDR3 sequence: CASSQTSGRSDTQYF. CDR3 DNA sequence: TGTGCCAGCAGTCAGACTAGTGGGCGTTCAGATACGCAGTATTTT.

CDR3 nucleotides: TGTGCCAGCAGCCTCAGGGGGCGACCAGATACGCAGTATTTT. Translating gives CASSLRGRPDTQYF. The rearrangement joins TRBV7-3 to TRBJ2-3; 8 bases fit TRBD1. The V gene end was trimmed by 5 bases and the J gene end by 4 bases; junction bases not matched to a gene: 5. The germline gives CDR1 SGHTA, CDR2 FQGTGA. The CDR3 extends over 14 amino acids. Full variable domain (outside the CDR3, taken from reference TRBV7-3 and TRBJ2-3): GAGVSQTPSNKVTEKGKYVELRCDPISGHTALYWYRQSLGQGPEFLIYFQGTGAADDSGLPNDRFFAVRPEGSVSTLKIQRTERGDSAVYLCASSLRGRPDTQYFGPGTRLTVL.

This chain links TRBV29-1 with TRBJ1-2; 9 positions match TRBD1. The CDR3 sequence is 13 residues long. The V and J ends lost 6 bases and 4 bases, in that order; junction bases with no gene match: 6. CDR1 is SQVTM and CDR2 is ANQGSEA in the germline V gene. CDR3 protein: CSVEPGQGYGYTF. In nucleotides, the CDR3 is TGCAGCGTCGAACCGGGACAGGGCTATGGCTACACCTTC.

The chain recombines TRBV4-1 with TRBJ1-1; a weak D match, TRBD1 (5 bases). CDR1 and CDR2 (germline): MGHRA, YSYEKL. The CDR3 spans 14 residues. V lost 2 bases and J lost 10, with 17 bases in between. The CDR3 coding sequence is TGCGCCAGCAGCCAACCGAGAATAGGGGTAAGAGCTTTCTTT. Its protein is CASSQPRIGVRAFF.

A word on this clonotype: This may stem from a read error, because a much larger clone lies one nucleotide away. This chain connects TRBV12-3 or TRBV12-4 to TRBJ1-1; D is possibly TRBD1 (6 bases). The CDR3 spans 14 residues. The CDR3 nucleotides are TGTGCCAGCAGTTGGTCAGGGGCGAACACTGAAGCTTCCTTT. Protein sequence: CASSWSGANTEASF.

This clonotype has a count of ten or more. The chain joins TRBV12-3 or TRBV12-4 to TRBJ2-5, with TRBD2 matching 12 bases. V was clipped by 6 bases and J by 4 bases; unmatched bases: 6. The CDR3 extends over 15 amino acids. DNA of the CDR3: TGTGCCAGCAGCCCTAGCGGGAGGGCCGGAGAGACCCAGTACTTC. Amino acid sequence: CASSPSGRAGETQYF.

This clonotype appeared a few times. The chain employs TRBV20-1 and TRBJ2-3; 7 nucleotides align to TRBD2. The germline gives CDR1 DFQATT, CDR2 SNEGSKA (reference sequence). The V and J ends lost 5 bases and 6 bases, in that order; junction bases with no gene match: 8. This CDR3 comprises 13 residues. Here the CDR3 reads CSALREVWDTQYF. The CDR3 DNA follows: TGCAGTGCTCTCCGGGAGGTCTGGGATACGCAGTATTTT.

The gene calls are TRBV6-1 and TRBJ2-4; 12 nucleotides align to TRBD1. The germline CDR1 and CDR2 sequences are MNHNS and SASEGT. J was trimmed by 6 bases and V by 8 bases; bases with no gene match: 14. This CDR3 has 17 amino acids. CDR3 protein: CASAKGTGGATGNIQYF. The CDR3 DNA reads TGTGCCAGCGCTAAGGGGACAGGGGGCGCGACGGGAAACATTCAGTACTTC.

About this clonotype itself: A much larger clonotype is one base distant, so this may be a read error. This rearrangement joins TRBV7-9 to TRBJ2-7; 11 bases fit TRBD2. V dropped 5 bases and J dropped 4; count of bases not matched to a gene: 10. The germline CDR1 and CDR2 sequences are SEHNR and FQNEAQ (reference sequence). The CDR3 has 16 amino acids. CDR3 sequence: CASSPRPGLAEYEQYV. CDR3 sequence (DNA): TGTGCCAGCAGCCCGAGGCCGGGACTAGCGGAGTACGAGCAGTACGTC.